Shown below are 13 T cell receptor beta chains from a single sample sequenced in a study of PD-1 blockade in classical Hodgkin lymphoma. Repertoires were generated with immunoSEQ multiplex PCR, while TCRdb's copy carries only in-frame clones and drops some. Altogether roughly 50,000 clones are present, roughly 90% being singletons, with the ten largest covering roughly 13%. The time point here: cycle 4 day 1 (C4D1), after 6 weeks of nivolumab. Every patient experienced relapse after autologous stem cell transplantation, and brentuximab vedotin exposure varied. The material was peripheral blood mononuclear cells (PBMCs), obtained before the fourth cycle of nivolumab. The source is a human donor with classical Hodgkin lymphoma.

The chain couples TRBV7-2 to TRBJ2-5; the match to TRBD2 covers 7 bases. Germline CDR1 reads SGHTA; CDR2 reads FQGNSA. Trimming cost V 5 bases and J 5 bases; bases outside gene matches: 14. CDR3 length equals 16 residues. CDR3: CASSQRLLAAAETQYF. The CDR3 DNA is TGTGCCAGCAGCCAAAGGCTCCTAGCGGCCGCTGAGACCCAGTACTTC.

CDR3 in amino acids: CASSLLAGLYNEQFF. Written as DNA, the CDR3 is TGTGCCAGCAGCTTACTAGCGGGTCTTTACAATGAGCAGTTCTTC. The J gene is TRBJ2-1, the V gene TRBV7-3; 8 bases map to TRBD2. CDR1 and CDR2 from the germline V gene are SGHTA and FQGTGA. There are 15 residues in the CDR3. Trimming cost V 2 bases and J 4 bases; bases outside gene matches: 4. The full variable domain, its missing parts supplied by reference TRBV7-3 and TRBJ2-1, is GAGVSQTPSNKVTEKGKYVELRCDPISGHTALYWYRQSLGQGPEFLIYFQGTGAADDSGLPNDRFFAVRPEGSVSTLKIQRTERGDSAVYLCASSLLAGLYNEQFFGPGTRLTVL.

This chain joins TRBV7-9 and TRBJ1-1; D possibly corresponds to TRBD1 (5 bases). CDR1 SEHNR and CDR2 FQNEAQ come from the germline V gene (reference sequence). The germline V and J ends were trimmed by 1 base and 5 bases, with 8 bases remaining between them. CDR3 length: 13 amino acids. CDR3 bases: TGTGCCAGCAGCTTAGGGGGGAGGACTGAAGCTTTCTTT. Translating gives CASSLGGRTEAFF. Drawing the rest from reference TRBV7-9 and TRBJ1-1, the complete variable domain is DTGVSQNPRHKITKRGQNVTFRCDPISEHNRLYWYRQTLGQGPEFLTYFQNEAQLEKSRLLSDRFSAERPKGSFSTLEIQRTEQGDSAMYLCASSLGGRTEAFFGQGTRLTVV.

This clone was detected a few times. The chain carries TRBV25-1 and TRBJ1-2; the D gene is possibly TRBD1 (5 bases). Trimming took off 4 bases at V and 4 bases at J, with 10 bases between the two ends. This CDR3 contains 13 residues. Per germline, CDR1 MGHDK and CDR2 SYGVNS. The CDR3 loop reads CASSARDLYGYTF. The CDR3 DNA follows: TGTGCCAGCAGTGCTCGGGACCTCTATGGCTACACCTTC.

The chain uses TRBV6-6 and TRBJ2-1; D could derive from TRBD1 or TRBD2 (5 bases each). The V and J ends lost 4 bases and 9 bases respectively, with 16 bases between them. Looked up from germline, CDR1 is MNHNY and CDR2 is SVGAGI (reference sequence). This CDR3 comprises 14 residues. This CDR3 reads CASSSALGVGEQFF. The CDR3 region has the DNA TGTGCCAGCAGTTCCGCACTAGGGGTCGGTGAGCAGTTCTTC.

The chain uses TRBV19 and TRBJ2-1; unclear D gene. The V gene lost 3 bases and the J gene lost 0 bases, with 9 bases spanning the gap. CDR1 is LNHDA, CDR2 SQIVND, per germline (reference sequence). CDR3 length: 15 residues. The CDR3 DNA follows: TGTGCCAGTAGTATTGGGGTGAGCTCCTACAATGAGCAGTTCTTC. Translation: CASSIGVSSYNEQFF.

CDR3 amino acids: CASSENAVGNEQFF. The CDR3, as DNA: TGCGCCAGCAGTGAGAACGCGGTGGGCAATGAGCAGTTCTTC. The V and J genes are TRBV10-1 and TRBJ2-1, with D unresolved. V gave up 2 bases and J gave up 6 bases, with 11 bases separating them. The germline V gene encodes CDR1 WNHNN and CDR2 SYGVQD (reference sequence). This CDR3 region has 14 residues.

The chain links TRBV19 to TRBJ2-1; 13 nucleotides agree with TRBD2. Germline V gives CDR1 LNHDA, CDR2 SQIVND (reference sequence). The CDR3 has 19 residues. Germline trimming cut 1 base from V and 0 bases from J; bases unmatched to any gene: 6. This CDR3 is CASSIGRTSGRSSYNEQFF. CDR3 nucleotides: TGTGCCAGTAGTATAGGCCGGACTAGCGGGAGAAGCTCCTACAATGAGCAGTTCTTC.

The gene calls are TRBV6-5 and TRBJ1-1, with 8 bases aligning to TRBD1. CDR1 is MNHEY and CDR2 is SVGAGI in the germline V gene. The CDR3 is 15 amino acids. V dropped 6 bases and J dropped 2; count of bases not matched to a gene: 8. The CDR3 DNA reads TGTGCCAGCAGACAGAGGACAGGGCCAAACACTGAAGCTTTCTTT. Its protein is CASRQRTGPNTEAFF.

The rearrangement links TRBV4-1 to TRBJ2-3, with unresolved D. The CDR3 consists of 15 residues. Germline V CDR1 and CDR2: MGHRA, YSYEKL. V lost 3 bases and J lost 3, with 13 bases in between. In nucleotides, the CDR3 is TGCGCCAGCAGCCAGAATGATGTAGGGACAGATACGCAGTATTTT. This codes for CASSQNDVGTDTQYF.

The CDR3 coding sequence is TGTGCCAGCAGCTTGGTTTCTTACCTGAACACTGAAGCTTTCTTT. Translated, it gives CASSLVSYLNTEAFF. This chain joins TRBV5-6 and TRBJ1-1; D gene unclear. Trimming removed 0 bases from V and 0 bases from J, with 9 bases in between. The CDR3 is made up of 15 amino acids. CDR1 and CDR2 (germline): SGHDT, YYEEEE. The complete variable domain, with remaining parts taken from reference TRBV5-6 and TRBJ1-1, reads DAGVTQSPTHLIKTRGQQVTLRCSPKSGHDTVSWYQQALGQGPQFIFQYYEEEERQRGNFPDRFSGHQFPNYSSELNVNALLLGDSALYLCASSLVSYLNTEAFFGQGTRLTVV.

V usage is TRBV11-3 and J usage is TRBJ2-7; tentative D call: TRBD2 (5 bases). CDR1 and CDR2 (germline): SGHNT, YENEEA. V shed 1 base and J shed 6 bases, with 13 bases lying between them. The CDR3 contains 14 residues. The CDR3 here is CASSLVGRPREQYF. The CDR3 DNA sequence: TGTGCCAGCAGCTTAGTAGGGAGACCACGCGAGCAGTACTTC.

This clone is a singleton in its sample. The J gene is TRBJ2-5, the V gene TRBV6-5; D might be TRBD1 (5 bases). The DNA matches TRBJ2-7 better at its end, which makes the J call doubtful. The germline V gene encodes CDR1 MNHEY and CDR2 SVGAGI. The CDR3 covers 15 residues. CDR3 sequence reads: CASSYSDRGNYEQYF. Written as DNA, the CDR3 is TGTGCCAGCAGTTACTCGGATAGGGGTAACTACGAGCAGTACTTC.